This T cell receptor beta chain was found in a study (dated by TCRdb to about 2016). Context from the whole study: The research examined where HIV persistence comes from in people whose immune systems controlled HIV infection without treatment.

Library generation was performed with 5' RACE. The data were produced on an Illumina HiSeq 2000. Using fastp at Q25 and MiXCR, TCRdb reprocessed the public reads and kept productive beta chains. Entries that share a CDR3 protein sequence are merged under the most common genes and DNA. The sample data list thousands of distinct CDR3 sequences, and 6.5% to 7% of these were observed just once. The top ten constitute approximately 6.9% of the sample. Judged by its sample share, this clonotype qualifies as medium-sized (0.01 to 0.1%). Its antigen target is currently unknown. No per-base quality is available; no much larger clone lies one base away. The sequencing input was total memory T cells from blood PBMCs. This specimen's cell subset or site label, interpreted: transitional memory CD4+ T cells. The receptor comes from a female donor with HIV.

The nucleotides are TGTGCCTGGAGTGTAGGGGGTGACAATCAGCCCCAGCATTTT. It encodes CAWSVGGDNQPQHF. The V and J segments used are TRBV30 and TRBJ1-5; TRBD1 could be the D gene, as 6 bases match. The V and J ends are trimmed by 0 bases and 3 bases, leaving 9 bases between them. According to the germline V gene (reference sequence), CDR1 reads GTSNPN and CDR2 reads SVGIG. The CDR3 has 14 amino acids, counting the end cysteine and phenylalanine. Only the CDR3 part of the read is kept: 42 bases, read in frame from the first base.